These 8 T cell receptor beta chains were all obtained from the same sample, sequenced in a study of T cell responses to AZD1222 COVID-19 vaccine (dated by TCRdb to the early 2020s). The library came from the immunoSEQ multiplex PCR assay. TCRdb obtained this table from immuneACCESS and retained in-frame rearrangements with V and J assigned. These tables miss some clones; where compared with another copy, unresolved V genes account for less than half of the shortfall, and the remainder is unexplained. The sample data list some 160,000 clones, and 87% of these were observed just once. The ten largest make up 0.95% to 1.1% of the sample. The time point label of this sample denotes: about 28 days (+/-7) after the second vaccine dose. The sample consisted of peripheral blood, taken 28 days after the second AZD1222 dose. The receptor set was obtained from an adult who received the AZD1222 COVID-19 vaccine.

The chain has TRBV7-8 and TRBJ1-3; perhaps TRBD1 as D (5 bases). V lost 5 bases to trimming and J lost 0 bases, with 11 bases between them. Looked up from germline, CDR1 is SGHVS and CDR2 is FQNEAQ. The length of the CDR3 is 15 residues. The CDR3 spells CASSADSYSGNTIYF. DNA of the CDR3: TGTGCCAGCAGCGCAGACAGCTACTCTGGAAACACCATATATTTT. The full variable domain, its missing parts supplied by reference TRBV7-8 and TRBJ1-3, is GAGVSQSPRYKVAKRGQDVALRCDPISGHVSLFWYQQALGQGPEFLTYFQNEAQLDKSGLPSDRFFAERPEGSVSTLKIQRTQQEDSAVYLCASSADSYSGNTIYFGEGSWLTVV.

The chain combines TRBV15 with TRBJ2-1; 11 bases align to TRBD2. Germline lookup yields CDR1 LNHNV and CDR2 YYDKDF (reference sequence). V lost 2 bases to trimming and J lost 1 base; unmatched junction nucleotides: 4. The CDR3 extends over 17 amino acids. The CDR3 is CATSRLPSGGSYNEQFF. The CDR3 nucleotides are TGTGCCACCAGCAGATTACCTAGCGGGGGGTCCTACAATGAGCAGTTCTTC.

The J gene is TRBJ1-1, the V gene TRBV12-3 or TRBV12-4, with D perhaps TRBD1 (5 bases). The length of the CDR3 is 13 residues. V shed 8 bases and J shed 1 base, with 11 bases lying between them. CDR3 nucleotide sequence: TGTGCCAGCGGGTCGACAGCGAACACTGAAGCTTTCTTT. Its translation: CASGSTANTEAFF.

There are a few counts of this clone. V usage is TRBV7-9 and J usage is TRBJ2-7; no definite D call. CDR1 and CDR2 from the germline V gene are SEHNR and FQNEAQ (reference sequence). The CDR3 contains 14 residues. The V end lost 2 bases, the J end lost 2 bases, and 10 bases lay between the germline ends. The CDR3 nucleotides are TGTGCCAGCAGCTTAACGTACAAGACCTACGAGCAGTACTTC. Translating gives CASSLTYKTYEQYF.

The chain uses TRBV18 and TRBJ1-6; 9 bases align to TRBD1. This CDR3 is built from 15 residues. Germline V CDR1 and CDR2: KGHSH, LQKENI. V shed 3 bases, J shed 7 bases, and the junction held 4 bases outside the gene matches. The CDR3 DNA is TGTGCCAGCTCACCGGGACAGGGATACAATTCACCCCTCCACTTT. Protein sequence: CASSPGQGYNSPLHF.

The chain employs TRBV6-4 and TRBJ1-1; D might be TRBD1 (5 bases). Trimming removed 6 bases at V and 0 bases at J, with 11 bases between. This CDR3 comprises 14 residues. The germline gives CDR1 MRHNA, CDR2 SNTAGT. The CDR3 reads CASREDRLNTEAFF. The CDR3 DNA follows: TGTGCCAGCAGAGAAGACAGATTGAACACTGAAGCTTTCTTT.

The chain joins TRBV6-4 to TRBJ1-2; D not resolved. This CDR3 has 13 amino acids. CDR1 MRHNA and CDR2 SNTAGT come from the germline V gene. Trimming removed 4 bases from V and 2 bases from J, with 8 bases in between. DNA for the CDR3: TGTGCCAGCAGTGTGGGAGAAAACTATGGCTACACCTTC. This gives the protein CASSVGENYGYTF.

This clone has a handful of counts. The chain carries TRBV7-8 and TRBJ2-7; D remains unclear. CDR1 is SGHVS and CDR2 is FQNEAQ in the germline V gene. This CDR3 has 11 residues. The germline V and J ends were trimmed by 5 bases and 3 bases, with 5 bases remaining between them. Here the CDR3 reads CASSPNYEQYF. In DNA, the CDR3 is TGTGCCAGCAGCCCGAACTACGAGCAGTACTTC. The whole variable domain, remainder taken from reference TRBV7-8 and TRBJ2-7, is GAGVSQSPRYKVAKRGQDVALRCDPISGHVSLFWYQQALGQGPEFLTYFQNEAQLDKSGLPSDRFFAERPEGSVSTLKIQRTQQEDSAVYLCASSPNYEQYFGPGTRLTVT.